This T cell receptor beta chain was found in a study of blood T cell repertoires in COVID-19. The CDR3 is made up of 13 amino acids. With 1 base removed from V and 5 bases from J, the gap between germline ends came to 9 bases. In germline, CDR1 is LNHDA, CDR2 SQIVND (reference sequence). Produced via immunoSEQ multiplex PCR; TCRdb's table is partial and in-frame only. This table holds over 45,000 clones, around 83% found once. The TCR sequence derives from a human donor in a cohort sampled during active or convalescent COVID-19. The rearrangement uses TRBV19 and TRBJ2-7; perhaps TRBD1 as D (5 bases). Sequences were obtained from peripheral blood. Written as DNA, the CDR3 is TGTGCCAGTAGTATAGGGACAATGAACGAGCAGTACTTC. Residues: CASSIGTMNEQYF. Full variable domain (outside the CDR3, taken from reference TRBV19 and TRBJ2-7): DGGITQSPKYLFRKEGQNVTLSCEQNLNHDAMYWYRQDPGQGLRLIYYSQIVNDFQKGDIAEGYSVSREKKESFPLTVTSAQKNPTAFYLCASSIGTMNEQYFGPGTRLTVT.